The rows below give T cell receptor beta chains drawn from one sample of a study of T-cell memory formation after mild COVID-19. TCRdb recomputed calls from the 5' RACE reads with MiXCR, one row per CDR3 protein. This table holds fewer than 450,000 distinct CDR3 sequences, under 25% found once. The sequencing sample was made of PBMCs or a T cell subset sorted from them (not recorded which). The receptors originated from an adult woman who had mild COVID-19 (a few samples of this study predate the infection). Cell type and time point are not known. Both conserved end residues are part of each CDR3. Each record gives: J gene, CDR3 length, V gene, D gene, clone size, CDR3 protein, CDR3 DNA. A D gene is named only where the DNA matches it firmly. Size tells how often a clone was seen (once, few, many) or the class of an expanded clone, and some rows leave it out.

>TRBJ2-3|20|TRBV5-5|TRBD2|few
CASSLKGSSGIPPSTDTQYF
TGTGCCAGCAGCCTCAAAGGGTCTAGCGGGATTCCCCCAAGCACAGATACGCAGTATTTT
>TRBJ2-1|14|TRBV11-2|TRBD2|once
CASSPISGINEQFF
TGTGCCAGCAGCCCGATTAGCGGGATCAATGAGCAGTTCTTC
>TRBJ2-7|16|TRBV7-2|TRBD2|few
CASSPEEIAGVYEQYF
TGTGCCAGCAGCCCAGAGGAGATAGCGGGAGTCTACGAGCAGTACTTC
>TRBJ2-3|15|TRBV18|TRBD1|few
CASSPTGGMTDTQYF
TGTGCCAGCTCACCGACAGGGGGCATGACAGATACGCAGTATTTT
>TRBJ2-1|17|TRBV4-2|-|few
CASSQVGSGPTYNEQFF
TGTGCCAGCAGCCAAGTAGGCAGCGGGCCTACGTACAATGAGCAGTTCTTC
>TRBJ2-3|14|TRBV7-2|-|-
CASSPNAVGRTQYF
TGTGCCAGCAGCCCGAACGCTGTCGGGCGTACGCAGTATTTT
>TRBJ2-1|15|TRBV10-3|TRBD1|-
CAISQEDRAYNEQFF
TGTGCCATCAGTCAAGAGGACAGGGCGTACAATGAGCAGTTCTTC
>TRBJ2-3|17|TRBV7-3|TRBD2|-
CASSPGAGGEGTDTQYF
TGTGCCAGCAGCCCTGGCGCGGGAGGAGAGGGCACAGATACGCAGTATTTT
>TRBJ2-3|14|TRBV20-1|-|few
CSASSGSVADTQYF
TGCAGTGCCAGTAGTGGGAGTGTTGCAGATACGCAGTATTTT
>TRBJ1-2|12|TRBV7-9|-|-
CASSPLKVGYTF
TGTGCCAGCAGCCCCCTAAAAGTTGGCTACACCTTC
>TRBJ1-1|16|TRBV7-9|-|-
CASSLFETGVNTEAFF
TGTGCCAGCAGCCTATTCGAGACAGGCGTGAACACTGAAGCTTTCTTT
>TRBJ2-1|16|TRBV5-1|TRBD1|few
CASSLAPTGGGNEQFF
TGCGCCAGCAGCTTGGCCCCGACAGGGGGAGGCAATGAGCAGTTCTTC
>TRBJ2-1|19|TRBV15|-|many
CATSGEVLSGPSSYNEQFF
TGTGCCACCAGCGGGGAGGTCTTGAGCGGACCAAGCTCCTACAATGAGCAGTTCTTC
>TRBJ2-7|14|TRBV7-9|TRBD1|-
CASSWTGGESEQYF
TGTGCCAGCAGCTGGACAGGGGGCGAGTCCGAGCAGTACTTC
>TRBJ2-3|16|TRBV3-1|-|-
CASSQDMRGGTDTQYF
TGTGCCAGCAGCCAAGATATGAGGGGGGGCACAGATACGCAGTATTTT
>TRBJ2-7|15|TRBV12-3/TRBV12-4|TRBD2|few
CASRTTSGGTYEQYF
TGTGCCAGCAGAACTACTAGCGGGGGGACCTACGAGCAGTACTTC